The entry below gives a single TCR beta chain sequence along with its context. The CDR3 is 15 residues long. Germline values: CDR1 SGHTA, CDR2 FQGNSA. V dropped 3 bases and J dropped 6; count of bases not matched to a gene: 3. This record comes from a study of T cell responses to AZD1222 COVID-19 vaccine. Sequencing used immunoSEQ multiplex PCR; TCRdb keeps in-frame clones, though not all of them. The sample has over 120,000 clones, 93% seen once. Sequencing used peripheral blood, obtained on day 0 of AZD1222 vaccination. J is TRBJ2-2 and V is TRBV7-2; TRBD1 matches at 11 bases. This clonotype was obtained from an adult in good health. The CDR3 protein is CASSFWDRGAGELFF. The CDR3 region has the DNA TGTGCCAGCAGCTTTTGGGACAGGGGGGCCGGGGAGCTGTTTTTT.